This TCR beta chain emerged from a study of T cells in Graves' hyperthyroidism and ophthalmopathy. As for the study in general: Peripheral blood sampling occurred at initial diagnosis, before any treatment.

V lost 3 bases and J lost 6; bases outside the gene matches: 3. The CDR3 extends over 14 amino acids. This clonotype came up many times. Antigen: not known. Using RNA transcripts as the source, TCR beta CDR3 regions were amplified. Researchers ran a first-round RT-PCR on the TCR CDR3 using the HTBI primer set. TCRdb re-analysed the multiplex PCR reads in MiXCR, keeping a single row per CDR3 protein. The table has a few hundred thousand distinct CDR3 sequences, 16% seen once. Over 9 ml of fresh peripheral blood supplied the PBMCs. Study-wide results and caveats: In simple terms, a model built on 13 V-J features told ophthalmopathy apart from stable hyperthyroidism.

The TCR was taken from a woman between 40 and 50 years old with Graves' ophthalmopathy. Sequencing used blood. The rearrangement uses TRBV12-3 or TRBV12-4 and TRBJ1-4; 8 nucleotides match TRBD1. CDR3 coding DNA: TGTGCCAGCAGTTTGACAGGGGTCCATGAAAAACTGTTTTTT. Translation: CASSLTGVHEKLFF.